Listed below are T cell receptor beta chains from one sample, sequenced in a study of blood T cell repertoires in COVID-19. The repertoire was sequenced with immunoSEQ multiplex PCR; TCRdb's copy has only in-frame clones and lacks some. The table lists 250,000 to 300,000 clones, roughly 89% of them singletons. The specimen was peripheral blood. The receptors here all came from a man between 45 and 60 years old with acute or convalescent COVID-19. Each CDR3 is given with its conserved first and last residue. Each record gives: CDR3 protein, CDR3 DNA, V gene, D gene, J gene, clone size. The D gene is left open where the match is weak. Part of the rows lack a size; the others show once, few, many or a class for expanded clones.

CDR3: CATSREYGVGAEKLFF
DNA: TGTGCCACCAGCAGAGAATATGGGGTAGGGGCTGAAAAACTGTTTTTT
V: TRBV15
D: -
J: TRBJ1-4
size: once

CDR3: CASSFSGGAGTGELFF
DNA: TGTGCCAGCAGCTTCAGCGGGGGGGCCGGCACCGGGGAGCTGTTTTTT
V: TRBV7-9
D: TRBD2
J: TRBJ2-2
size: -

CDR3: CASSLLPGQGNYGYTF
DNA: TGTGCCAGTAGTCTACTTCCGGGACAGGGTAACTATGGCTACACCTTC
V: TRBV19
D: TRBD1
J: TRBJ1-2
size: -

CDR3: CASSQGRGAYNEQFF
DNA: TGCGCCAGCAGCCAAGGGCGGGGGGCATACAATGAGCAGTTCTTC
V: TRBV4-1
D: TRBD2
J: TRBJ2-1
size: -

CDR3: CASSVGVNQPQHF
DNA: TGTGCCAGCTCAGTCGGGGTTAATCAGCCCCAGCATTTT
V: TRBV18
D: -
J: TRBJ1-5
size: -

CDR3: CASSPPGGRREKLFF
DNA: TGTGCCAGCAGTCCCCCGGGGGGAAGGAGGGAAAAACTGTTTTTT
V: TRBV2
D: -
J: TRBJ1-4
size: -

CDR3: CASSSRAGITDTQYF
DNA: TGTGCCAGCAGTTCGAGGGCGGGGATCACAGATACGCAGTATTTT
V: TRBV27
D: -
J: TRBJ2-3
size: -

CDR3: CASSLGLIPGELFF
DNA: TGTGCCAGCAGTTTGGGGCTGATCCCCGGGGAGCTGTTTTTT
V: TRBV27
D: -
J: TRBJ2-2
size: -

CDR3: CASSTGTKATNEKLFF
DNA: TGTGCCAGCTCAACCGGGACAAAGGCAACTAATGAAAAACTGTTTTTT
V: TRBV18
D: -
J: TRBJ1-4
size: -

CDR3: CASSVRAGGSEGYTF
DNA: TGTGCCAGCAGCGTTAGGGCCGGGGGTTCGGAAGGCTACACCTTC
V: TRBV11-2
D: -
J: TRBJ1-2
size: -

CDR3: CASSPSSGTGRAPLHF
DNA: TGTGCCAGCAGCCCCTCGAGCGGGACAGGGAGGGCACCCCTCCACTTT
V: TRBV9
D: TRBD1
J: TRBJ1-6
size: -

CDR3: CSARGGNEQFF
DNA: TGCAGTGCTAGAGGAGGAAATGAGCAGTTCTTC
V: TRBV20-1
D: -
J: TRBJ2-1
size: -

CDR3: CASSDSGPQHF
DNA: TGTGCCAGCAGTGATTCAGGGCCCCAGCATTTT
V: TRBV2
D: -
J: TRBJ1-5
size: -

CDR3: CASSPWTEGTQYF
DNA: TGCGCCAGCAGCCCCTGGACAGAAGGTACGCAGTATTTT
V: TRBV4-1
D: -
J: TRBJ2-3
size: -

CDR3: CASSPTTGGNEQFF
DNA: TGTGCCAGCAGCCCGACCACAGGGGGTAATGAGCAGTTCTTC
V: TRBV7-3
D: TRBD1
J: TRBJ2-1
size: -

CDR3: CASRRGGLETQYF
DNA: TGTGCCAGCAGACGGGGGGGCCTGGAGACCCAGTACTTC
V: TRBV7-2
D: TRBD2
J: TRBJ2-5
size: -

CDR3: CASSLFSKQFF
DNA: TGTGCCAGCAGCTTATTTAGTAAGCAGTTCTTC
V: TRBV11-2
D: -
J: TRBJ2-1
size: -

CDR3: CASSLGSSQYNEQFF
DNA: TGCGCCAGCAGCCTAGGCTCTAGCCAGTACAATGAGCAGTTCTTC
V: TRBV5-1
D: -
J: TRBJ2-1
size: -

CDR3: CASSFISGYKETQYF
DNA: TGTGCCAGCAGCTTTATCAGCGGCTATAAAGAGACCCAGTACTTC
V: TRBV11-2
D: -
J: TRBJ2-5
size: -

CDR3: CASSSGGLAGPSYNEQFF
DNA: TGTGCCAGCAGCTCGGGTGGGTTAGCGGGGCCCTCCTACAATGAGCAGTTCTTC
V: TRBV11-2
D: TRBD2
J: TRBJ2-1
size: -

CDR3: CAWSPRGEQYF
DNA: TGTGCCTGGAGTCCCCGGGGCGAGCAGTACTTC
V: TRBV30
D: -
J: TRBJ2-7
size: -

CDR3: CASSGEGREAFF
DNA: TGCGCCAGCAGTGGAGAGGGCAGGGAAGCTTTCTTT
V: TRBV10-1
D: -
J: TRBJ1-1
size: -

CDR3: CASSMTLGGETQYF
DNA: TGCGCCAGCAGCATGACACTGGGCGGGGAGACCCAGTACTTC
V: TRBV5-1
D: -
J: TRBJ2-5
size: few

CDR3: CASSPKPRNNEQFF
DNA: TGTGCCAGTAGTCCCAAACCTAGGAACAATGAGCAGTTCTTC
V: TRBV19
D: -
J: TRBJ2-1
size: -

CDR3: CASSLEEGSLGQYF
DNA: TGTGCCAGCAGCTTAGAGGAGGGCTCCCTCGGCCAGTACTTC
V: TRBV7-2
D: -
J: TRBJ2-5
size: -

CDR3: CASSLEGDQPQHF
DNA: TGTGCCAGCAGCTTAGAAGGGGATCAGCCCCAGCATTTT
V: TRBV11-2
D: -
J: TRBJ1-5
size: -

CDR3: CASSSSGVGNQPQHF
DNA: TGTGCCAGCAGCTCCTCGGGGGTCGGCAATCAGCCCCAGCATTTT
V: TRBV7-8
D: -
J: TRBJ1-5
size: -

CDR3: CASGTRYQETQYF
DNA: TGTGCCAGTGGGACTCGGTACCAAGAGACCCAGTACTTC
V: TRBV2
D: -
J: TRBJ2-5
size: -

CDR3: CSGGVGNTIYF
DNA: TGCAGTGGGGGAGTTGGAAACACCATATATTTT
V: TRBV20-1
D: -
J: TRBJ1-3
size: -

CDR3: CASSLGGERNQPQHF
DNA: TGTGCCAGCAGCCTAGGGGGGGAACGCAATCAGCCCCAGCATTTT
V: TRBV7-9
D: -
J: TRBJ1-5
size: -

CDR3: CASSLTPYEQYF
DNA: TGCGCCAGCAGCTTGACACCATACGAGCAGTACTTC
V: TRBV5-1
D: -
J: TRBJ2-7
size: -

CDR3: CASSWDSITQYF
DNA: TGTGCCAGCAGCTGGGACTCTATTACGCAGTATTTT
V: TRBV5-5
D: -
J: TRBJ2-3
size: -

CDR3: CASSFVGSGYGYTF
DNA: TGTGCCAGCAGTTTCGTTGGGAGCGGCTATGGCTACACCTTC
V: TRBV27
D: -
J: TRBJ1-2
size: -

CDR3: CASSFQGGNNSPLHF
DNA: TGTGCCAGCTCATTTCAGGGGGGCAATAATTCACCCCTCCACTTT
V: TRBV18
D: TRBD1
J: TRBJ1-6
size: -

CDR3: CASSSRQTSGDTQYF
DNA: TGTGCCAGCAGCTCGAGACAGACCTCGGGAGATACGCAGTATTTT
V: TRBV7-8
D: -
J: TRBJ2-3
size: -

CDR3: CASSLDSRGAKNIQYF
DNA: TGTGCCAGCAGCTTAGACTCAAGGGGAGCCAAAAACATTCAGTACTTC
V: TRBV11-3
D: -
J: TRBJ2-4
size: -

CDR3: CASSPRDSSYGYTF
DNA: TGTGCCAGCAGCCCCAGAGACAGTAGCTATGGCTACACCTTC
V: TRBV7-9
D: -
J: TRBJ1-2
size: -

CDR3: CASGRGRRETQYF
DNA: TGTGCCAGCGGCAGGGGGAGGCGAGAGACCCAGTACTTC
V: TRBV2
D: -
J: TRBJ2-5
size: -

CDR3: CASSPPRTAPEKLFF
DNA: TGTGCCAGCTCACCACCCAGGACAGCCCCAGAAAAACTGTTTTTT
V: TRBV18
D: -
J: TRBJ1-4
size: -

CDR3: CASSWDSASYGYTF
DNA: TGTGCCAGCAGCTGGGACAGCGCTTCCTATGGCTACACCTTC
V: TRBV5-5
D: TRBD1
J: TRBJ1-2
size: -

CDR3: CASNDRISNQPQHF
DNA: TGTGCCAGCAACGACAGGATAAGCAATCAGCCCCAGCATTTT
V: TRBV2
D: -
J: TRBJ1-5
size: once

CDR3: CASNRGDTEAFF
DNA: TGTGCCAGTAACAGGGGGGACACTGAAGCTTTCTTT
V: TRBV6-5
D: TRBD1
J: TRBJ1-1
size: few

CDR3: CASSGWDRGSYEQYF
DNA: TGCGCCAGCAGCGGGTGGGACAGGGGGTCCTACGAGCAGTACTTC
V: TRBV5-1
D: TRBD1
J: TRBJ2-7
size: -

CDR3: CASSPGGVGSGANVLTF
DNA: TGTGCCAGCAGTCCAGGGGGTGTGGGGTCTGGGGCCAACGTCCTGACTTTC
V: TRBV9
D: TRBD1
J: TRBJ2-6
size: -

CDR3: CAWSVAELQPQHF
DNA: TGTGCCTGGAGTGTAGCGGAATTACAGCCCCAGCATTTT
V: TRBV30
D: -
J: TRBJ1-5
size: -

CDR3: CASNEGAGTQYF
DNA: TGTGCCAGTAACGAGGGGGCAGGGACCCAGTACTTC
V: TRBV19
D: TRBD1
J: TRBJ2-5
size: -

CDR3: CASSIPGENNSPLHF
DNA: TGTGCCAGTAGTATACCAGGGGAGAATAATTCACCCCTCCACTTT
V: TRBV19
D: -
J: TRBJ1-6
size: -

CDR3: CASSGSGAGAGNEQFF
DNA: TGTGCCAGCAGCGGAAGTGGAGCGGGGGCTGGGAATGAGCAGTTCTTC
V: TRBV3-1/TRBV3-2
D: TRBD2
J: TRBJ2-1
size: -

CDR3: CASSILGQGTDTQYF
DNA: TGTGCCAGTAGTATATTGGGACAGGGCACAGATACGCAGTATTTT
V: TRBV19
D: TRBD1
J: TRBJ2-3
size: -

CDR3: CASSVGQGGTDTQYF
DNA: TGTGCCAGCAGCGTCGGACAGGGCGGCACAGATACGCAGTATTTT
V: TRBV6-5
D: TRBD1
J: TRBJ2-3
size: -

CDR3: CASSLTGATEAFF
DNA: TGTGCCAGCAGCTTGACAGGGGCCACTGAAGCTTTCTTT
V: TRBV11-3
D: TRBD1
J: TRBJ1-1
size: once

CDR3: CASSLGGRRDTQYF
DNA: TGTGCCAGCAGCTTAGGAGGGCGCAGAGATACGCAGTATTTT
V: TRBV11-3
D: -
J: TRBJ2-3
size: -